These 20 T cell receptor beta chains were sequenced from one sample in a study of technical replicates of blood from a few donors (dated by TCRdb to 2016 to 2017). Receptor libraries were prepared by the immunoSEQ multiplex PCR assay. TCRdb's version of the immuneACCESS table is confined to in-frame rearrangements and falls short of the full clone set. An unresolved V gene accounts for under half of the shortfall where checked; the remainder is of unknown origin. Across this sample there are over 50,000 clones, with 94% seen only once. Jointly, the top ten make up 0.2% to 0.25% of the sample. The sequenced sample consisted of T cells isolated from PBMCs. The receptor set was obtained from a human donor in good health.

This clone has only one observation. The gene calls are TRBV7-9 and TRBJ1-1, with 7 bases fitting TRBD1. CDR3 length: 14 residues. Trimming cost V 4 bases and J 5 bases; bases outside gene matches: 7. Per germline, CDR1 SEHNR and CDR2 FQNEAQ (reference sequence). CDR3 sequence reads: CASSWPGTETEAFF. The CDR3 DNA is TGTGCCAGCAGCTGGCCCGGGACAGAGACTGAAGCTTTCTTT.

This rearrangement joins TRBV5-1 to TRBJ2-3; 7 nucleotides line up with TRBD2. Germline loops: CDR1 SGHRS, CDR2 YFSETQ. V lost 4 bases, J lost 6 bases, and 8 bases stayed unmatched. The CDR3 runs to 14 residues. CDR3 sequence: CASSQSGVSDTQYF. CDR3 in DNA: TGCGCCAGCAGCCAAAGCGGGGTCTCGGATACGCAGTATTTT.

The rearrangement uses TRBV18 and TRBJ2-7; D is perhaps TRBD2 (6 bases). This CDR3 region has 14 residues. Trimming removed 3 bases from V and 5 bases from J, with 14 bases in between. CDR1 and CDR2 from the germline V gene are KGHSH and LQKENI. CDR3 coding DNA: TGTGCCAGCTCACCCTCAGGGACGGGAGACGAGCAGTACTTC. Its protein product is CASSPSGTGDEQYF.

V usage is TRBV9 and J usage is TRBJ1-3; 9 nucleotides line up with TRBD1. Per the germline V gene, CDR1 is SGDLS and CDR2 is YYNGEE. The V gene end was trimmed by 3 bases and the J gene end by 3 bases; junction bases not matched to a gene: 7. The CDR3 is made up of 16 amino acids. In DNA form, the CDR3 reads TGTGCCAGCAGCGAAACCACAGGGGGCGGTGGAAACACCATATATTTT. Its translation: CASSETTGGGGNTIYF.

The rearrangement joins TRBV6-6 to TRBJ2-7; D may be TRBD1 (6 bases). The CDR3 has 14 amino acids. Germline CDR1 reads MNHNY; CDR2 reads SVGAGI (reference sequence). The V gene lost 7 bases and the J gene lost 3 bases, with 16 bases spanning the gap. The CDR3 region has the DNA TGTGCCAGCAACGGAAAGGGGGTCATCTACGAGCAGTACTTC. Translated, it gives CASNGKGVIYEQYF.

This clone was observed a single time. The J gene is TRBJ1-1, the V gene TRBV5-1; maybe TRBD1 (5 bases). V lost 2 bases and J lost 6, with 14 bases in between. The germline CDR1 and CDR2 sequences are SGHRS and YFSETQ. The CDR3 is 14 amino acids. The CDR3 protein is CASSLFVRDSEAFF. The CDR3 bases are TGCGCCAGCAGCTTATTCGTCAGGGACTCTGAAGCTTTCTTT.

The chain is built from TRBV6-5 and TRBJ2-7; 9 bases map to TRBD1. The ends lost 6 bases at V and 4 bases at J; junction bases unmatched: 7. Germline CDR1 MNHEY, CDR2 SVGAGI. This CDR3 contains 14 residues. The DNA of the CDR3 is TGTGCCAGCAGCAAAGGGACAGGGTGGTACGAGCAGTACTTC. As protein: CASSKGTGWYEQYF.

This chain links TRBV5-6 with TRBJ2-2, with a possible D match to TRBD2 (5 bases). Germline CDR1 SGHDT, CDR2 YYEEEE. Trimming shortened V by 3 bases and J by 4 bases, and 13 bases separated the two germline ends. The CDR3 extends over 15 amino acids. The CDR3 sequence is CASSWGVLSTGELFF. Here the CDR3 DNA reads TGTGCCAGCAGCTGGGGAGTACTTTCCACCGGGGAGCTGTTTTTT.

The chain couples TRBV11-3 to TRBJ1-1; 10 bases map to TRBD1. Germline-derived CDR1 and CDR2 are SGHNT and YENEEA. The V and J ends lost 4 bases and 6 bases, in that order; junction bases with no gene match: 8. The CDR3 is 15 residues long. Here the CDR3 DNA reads TGTGCCAGCAGCTCACCGGGACAGGGGATCCCTGAAGCTTTCTTT. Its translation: CASSSPGQGIPEAFF.

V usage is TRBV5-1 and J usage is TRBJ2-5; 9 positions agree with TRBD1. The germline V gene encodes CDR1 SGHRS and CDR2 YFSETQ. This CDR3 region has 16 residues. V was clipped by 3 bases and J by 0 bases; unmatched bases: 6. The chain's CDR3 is CASSSRQGGYQETQYF. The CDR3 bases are TGCGCCAGCAGCTCCCGACAGGGGGGGTACCAAGAGACCCAGTACTTC.

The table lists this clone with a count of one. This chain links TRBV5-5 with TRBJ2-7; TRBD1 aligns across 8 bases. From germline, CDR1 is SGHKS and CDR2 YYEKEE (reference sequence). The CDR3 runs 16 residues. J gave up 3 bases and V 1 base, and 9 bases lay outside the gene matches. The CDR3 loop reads CASSLSQQGVRYEQYF. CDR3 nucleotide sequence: TGTGCCAGCAGCTTGTCACAACAGGGGGTGCGCTACGAGCAGTACTTC.

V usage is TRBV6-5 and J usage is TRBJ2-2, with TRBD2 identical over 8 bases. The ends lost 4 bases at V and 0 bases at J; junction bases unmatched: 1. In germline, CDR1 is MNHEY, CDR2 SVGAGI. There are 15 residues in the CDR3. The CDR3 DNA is TGTGCCAGCAGTTCGGGACTAGCGAACACCGGGGAGCTGTTTTTT. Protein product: CASSSGLANTGELFF.

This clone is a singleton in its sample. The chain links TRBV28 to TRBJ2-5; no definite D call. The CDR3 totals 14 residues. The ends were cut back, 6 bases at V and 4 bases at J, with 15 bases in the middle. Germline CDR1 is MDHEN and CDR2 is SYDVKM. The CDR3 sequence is CASSKPLVGETQYF. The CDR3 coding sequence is TGTGCCAGCAGCAAACCGCTAGTCGGAGAGACCCAGTACTTC.

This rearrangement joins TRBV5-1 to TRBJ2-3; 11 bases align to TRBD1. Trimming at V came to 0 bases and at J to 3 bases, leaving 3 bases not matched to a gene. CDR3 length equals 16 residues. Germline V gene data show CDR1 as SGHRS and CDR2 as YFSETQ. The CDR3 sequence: CASSLVGQGATDTQYF. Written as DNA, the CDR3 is TGCGCCAGCAGCTTGGTAGGACAGGGGGCGACAGATACGCAGTATTTT.

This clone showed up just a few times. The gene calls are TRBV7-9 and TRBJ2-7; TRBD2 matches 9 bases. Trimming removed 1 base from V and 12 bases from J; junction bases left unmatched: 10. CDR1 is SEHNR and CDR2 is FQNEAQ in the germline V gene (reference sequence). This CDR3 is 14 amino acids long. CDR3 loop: CASSLEAGGLSPYF. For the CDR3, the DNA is TGTGCCAGCAGCTTAGAAGCGGGAGGACTCTCTCCGTACTTC.

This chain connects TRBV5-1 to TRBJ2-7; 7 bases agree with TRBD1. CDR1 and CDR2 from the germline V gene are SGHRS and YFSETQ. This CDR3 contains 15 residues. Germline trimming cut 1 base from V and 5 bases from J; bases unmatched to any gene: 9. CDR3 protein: CASSLTGVVRDEQYF. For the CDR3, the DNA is TGCGCCAGCAGCTTGACAGGGGTTGTCAGAGACGAGCAGTACTTC.

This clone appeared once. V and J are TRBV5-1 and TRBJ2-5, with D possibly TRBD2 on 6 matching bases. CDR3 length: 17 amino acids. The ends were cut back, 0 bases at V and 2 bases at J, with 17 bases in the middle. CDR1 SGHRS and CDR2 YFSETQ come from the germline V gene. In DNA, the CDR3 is TGCGCCAGCAGCTTGGCTCTAGTGGGGGACTCACAAGAGACCCAGTACTTC. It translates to CASSLALVGDSQETQYF.

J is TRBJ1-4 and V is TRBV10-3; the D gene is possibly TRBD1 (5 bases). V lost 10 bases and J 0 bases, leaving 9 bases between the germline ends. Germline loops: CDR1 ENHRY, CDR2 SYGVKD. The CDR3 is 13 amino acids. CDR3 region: CASKQATNEKLFF. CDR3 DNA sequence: TGTGCCAGCAAACAGGCAACTAATGAAAAACTGTTTTTT.

CDR3 amino acids: CASSKRQGEEKLFF. The CDR3 DNA reads TGCGCCAGCAGCAAACGACAGGGGGAGGAAAAACTGTTTTTT. This rearrangement joins TRBV5-1 to TRBJ1-4, with 9 bases fitting TRBD1. Trimming at V came to 4 bases and at J to 8 bases, leaving 6 bases not matched to a gene. The CDR3 is made up of 14 amino acids. Germline loops: CDR1 SGHRS, CDR2 YFSETQ. Based on the CDR3 plus reference TRBV5-1 and TRBJ1-4, the full variable domain is KAGVTQTPRYLIKTRGQQVTLSCSPISGHRSVSWYQQTPGQGLQFLFEYFSETQRNKGNFPGRFSGRQFSNSRSEMNVSTLELGDSALYLCASSKRQGEEKLFFGSGTQLSVL.

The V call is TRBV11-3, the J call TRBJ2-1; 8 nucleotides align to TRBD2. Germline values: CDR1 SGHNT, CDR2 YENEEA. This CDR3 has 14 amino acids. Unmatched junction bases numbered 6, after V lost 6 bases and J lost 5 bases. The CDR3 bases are TGTGCCAGCAGATCGGGACTAGGAAACAATGAGCAGTTCTTC. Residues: CASRSGLGNNEQFF.